Sequencing of this TCR beta chain was carried out in a study of PD-1 and CTLA-4 blockade in melanoma. The CDR3 extends over 16 amino acids. Unmatched junction bases numbered 14, after V lost 5 bases and J lost 5 bases. The germline CDR1 and CDR2 sequences are LNHDA and SQIVND (reference sequence). Only in-frame clones appear in the TCRdb table, and some are missing; sequencing was by immunoSEQ multiplex PCR. The sample contains some 15,000 clones, roughly 73% of which appear only once. Sequenced material: CD8+ T cells from peripheral blood, taken before anti-PD-1 treatment. The chain is built from TRBV19 and TRBJ2-7, with 8 positions matching TRBD1. The origin of this receptor is a human donor with melanoma. CDR3 coding DNA: TGTGCCAGTAGTGGAGGACAGGGCTTCGAGGGAAACGAGCAGTACTTC. It translates to CASSGGQGFEGNEQYF. The full variable domain, its missing parts supplied by reference TRBV19 and TRBJ2-7, is DGGITQSPKYLFRKEGQNVTLSCEQNLNHDAMYWYRQDPGQGLRLIYYSQIVNDFQKGDIAEGYSVSREKKESFPLTVTSAQKNPTAFYLCASSGGQGFEGNEQYFGPGTRLTVT.